One and the same sample provided the 21 T cell receptor beta chains below, sequenced in a study of cytomegalovirus exposure and HLA in healthy donors. Primers included in the PCR were 60 Vbeta and 13 Jbeta primers. Only in-frame clones appear in the TCRdb table, and some are missing; sequencing was by immunoSEQ multiplex PCR. The table records approximately 210,000 clones, around 86% of them present only once. The source material was PBMCs. These receptors were obtained from a woman under 30 in good health and CMV-seronegative.

V and J are TRBV28 and TRBJ2-1; D gene uncertain. Trimming took off 2 bases at V and 0 bases at J, with 8 bases between the two ends. Germline V gives CDR1 MDHEN, CDR2 SYDVKM. This CDR3 region has 15 residues. DNA for the CDR3: TGTGCCAGCAGTTTAGCAGAATCCTCCTACAATGAGCAGTTCTTC. Translated: CASSLAESSYNEQFF.

This sequence joins TRBV5-4 and TRBJ2-2; 8 nucleotides align to TRBD1. The ends lost 4 bases at V and 1 base at J; junction bases unmatched: 9. Germline CDR1 is SGHNT and CDR2 is YYREEE (reference sequence). CDR3 length: 17 amino acids. DNA for the CDR3: TGTGCCAGCAGCCGGGGTTTGGGGACAGGGAACACCGGGGAGCTGTTTTTT. Protein product: CASSRGLGTGNTGELFF.

This chain uses TRBV5-1 with TRBJ2-5; TRBD2 is a possible D gene (5 bases). Germline CDR1 SGHRS, CDR2 YFSETQ. The length of the CDR3 is 13 residues. Trimming removed 0 bases at V and 6 bases at J, with 9 bases between. CDR3: CASSLAGGKTQYF. The CDR3 DNA sequence: TGCGCCAGCAGCTTGGCTGGAGGAAAGACCCAGTACTTC. Together with reference TRBV5-1 and TRBJ2-5, the CDR3 gives the full variable domain: KAGVTQTPRYLIKTRGQQVTLSCSPISGHRSVSWYQQTPGQGLQFLFEYFSETQRNKGNFPGRFSGRQFSNSRSEMNVSTLELGDSALYLCASSLAGGKTQYFGPGTRLLVL.

The gene calls are TRBV2 and TRBJ2-1; 7 nucleotides match TRBD1. Trimming took 7 bases from V and 5 from J; bases not matched to a gene: 14. This CDR3 has 16 amino acids. CDR1 SNHLY and CDR2 FYNNEI come from the germline V gene. The CDR3 loop is CASMGTVALGNNEQFF. DNA for the CDR3: TGTGCCAGCATGGGGACAGTGGCCCTCGGAAACAATGAGCAGTTCTTC.

This clone was observed a handful of times. This chain links TRBV6-6 with TRBJ2-3; D is unresolved. There are 13 residues in the CDR3. The germline CDR1 and CDR2 sequences are MNHNY and SVGAGI (reference sequence). Deletions cut 2 bases from V and 5 bases from J, with 8 bases between. This CDR3 is CASSYEAQDTQYF. CDR3 in DNA: TGTGCCAGCAGTTACGAGGCCCAAGATACGCAGTATTTT.

CDR3 amino acids: CASSLGGGANDEQFF. DNA of the CDR3: TGTGCCAGCAGCTTGGGCGGGGGGGCCAACGATGAGCAGTTCTTC. The rearrangement uses TRBV7-2 and TRBJ2-1, with 9 bases lining up with TRBD2. This CDR3 is built from 15 residues. Germline trimming cut 3 bases from V and 8 bases from J; bases unmatched to any gene: 8. Germline-derived CDR1 and CDR2 are SGHTA and FQGNSA. Looking up the rest from reference TRBV7-2 and TRBJ2-1 gives the full variable domain: GAGVSQSPSNKVTEKGKDVELRCDPISGHTALYWYRQSLGQGLEFLIYFQGNSAPDKSGLPSDRFSAERTGGSVSTLTIQRTQQEDSAVYLCASSLGGGANDEQFFGPGTRLTVL.

This rearrangement joins TRBV4-1 to TRBJ2-1; 8 nucleotides match TRBD2. This CDR3 region has 14 residues. Germline lookup yields CDR1 MGHRA and CDR2 YSYEKL. The junction had 9 bases not matched to a gene; V was cut back by 5 bases and J by 9 bases. CDR3 bases: TGCGCCAGCAGCACCCTCGGGGGGGCGGGTGAGCAGTTCTTC. Translation gives CASSTLGGAGEQFF.

This chain links TRBV11-2 with TRBJ1-4; 8 positions agree with TRBD1. The CDR3 is made up of 14 amino acids. V lost 4 bases to trimming and J lost 6 bases; unmatched junction nucleotides: 4. The germline V gene has CDR1 SGHAT and CDR2 FQNNGV. The chain's CDR3 is CASSSGQVDEKLFF. DNA for the CDR3: TGTGCCAGCAGCTCGGGACAGGTGGATGAAAAACTGTTTTTT.

The CDR3 coding sequence is TGTGCCAGCAGTACGACAGGGATTCATGAGCAGTTCTTC. Protein sequence: CASSTTGIHEQFF. The J gene is TRBJ2-1, the V gene TRBV6-5; 7 bases fit TRBD1. Germline V gene sequence: CDR1 MNHEY, CDR2 SVGAGI. With V trimmed by 5 bases and J by 8 bases, 6 bases remained unmatched. CDR3 length equals 13 residues.

This clone was detected only a few times. One junction end disagrees with the germline gene, perhaps due to a read error. The chain joins TRBV7-9 to TRBJ2-1, with 9 bases matching TRBD2. This CDR3 spans 18 amino acids. In germline, CDR1 is SEHNR, CDR2 FQNEAQ (reference sequence). CDR3 DNA sequence: TGTTCCAGCAGCTTAAAGGTTCGGCGGGAGGGCCGAGACAATGAGCAGTTCTTC. As protein: CSSSLKVRREGRDNEQFF. Filled out from reference TRBV7-9 and TRBJ2-1, the complete variable domain reads DTGVSQNPRHKITKRGQNVTFRCDPISEHNRLYWYRQTLGQGPEFLTYFQNEAQLEKSRLLSDRFSAERPKGSFSTLEIQRTEQGDSAMYLCSSSLKVRREGRDNEQFFGPGTRLTVL.

The chain uses TRBV11-2 and TRBJ1-1; 7 nucleotides line up with TRBD1. This CDR3 contains 14 residues. Trimming took 4 bases from V and 3 from J; bases not matched to a gene: 5. Germline V gene data show CDR1 as SGHAT and CDR2 as FQNNGV. CDR3 DNA sequence: TGTGCCAGCAGCTCACAGGGGTCGGACACTGAAGCTTTCTTT. Translating gives CASSSQGSDTEAFF.

A few counts support this clone. CDR3 DNA: TGTGCCAGCAGTGAAGCACAGGGCCATCATGGGGCCCTCCACTTT. Translation gives CASSEAQGHHGALHF. The gene calls are TRBV6-1 and TRBJ1-6; D might be TRBD1 (6 bases). The CDR3 length is 15 residues. The V end lost 0 bases, the J end lost 14 bases, and 17 bases lay between the germline ends. Germline V gene sequence: CDR1 MNHNS, CDR2 SASEGT.

The CDR3 DNA reads as TGTGCCAGCAGGGGGGACAGGAACCTGGTGGCCACGAACACTGAAGCTTTCTTT. Protein: CASRGDRNLVATNTEAFF. The rearrangement uses TRBV28 and TRBJ1-1; the match to TRBD1 covers 8 bases. The CDR3 spans 18 residues. After removal of 6 bases from V and 1 base from J, the junction contained 16 bases not matched to a gene. Germline values: CDR1 MDHEN, CDR2 SYDVKM.

The chain joins TRBV19 to TRBJ1-1; D is unresolved. The CDR3 covers 13 residues. Germline CDR1 is LNHDA and CDR2 is SQIVND (reference sequence). The V and J ends lost 3 bases and 5 bases respectively, with 10 bases between them. CDR3 DNA: TGTGCCAGTAGTATTGAGTTCGGGACTGAAGCTTTCTTT. Translation gives CASSIEFGTEAFF.

The chain uses TRBV30 and TRBJ2-1; D unclear. Germline lookup yields CDR1 GTSNPN and CDR2 SVGIG (reference sequence). This CDR3 is 11 amino acids long. The V end was cut by 3 bases, the J end by 4 bases, with 4 bases between. The CDR3 region is CAWSLYNEQFF. The CDR3 region has the DNA TGTGCCTGGAGCTTATACAATGAGCAGTTCTTC.

The chain has TRBV2 and TRBJ2-2, with a weak D call TRBD2 (5 bases). The CDR3 runs 14 residues. Between the trimmed V and J ends, which lost 3 bases and 9 bases, there was a span of 14 bases. Germline V gives CDR1 SNHLY, CDR2 FYNNEI. The CDR3 sequence: CASSEVLPGRELFF. The DNA for the CDR3 is TGTGCCAGCAGTGAGGTCTTACCGGGGAGGGAGCTGTTTTTT.

The V gene is TRBV29-1, the J gene TRBJ2-1; TRBD2 matches at 10 bases. Germline V gives CDR1 SQVTM, CDR2 ANQGSEA. Trimming removed 7 bases from V and 4 bases from J; junction bases left unmatched: 4. CDR3 length: 13 amino acids. The CDR3 spells CSGRTSGYNEQFF. In DNA, the CDR3 is TGCAGCGGCAGGACTAGCGGTTACAATGAGCAGTTCTTC.

The rearrangement joins TRBV7-8 to TRBJ2-6, with 7 bases aligning to TRBD1. CDR3 length equals 18 residues. Germline V gives CDR1 SGHVS, CDR2 FQNEAQ. V lost 0 bases to trimming and J lost 0 bases; unmatched junction nucleotides: 5. CDR3 coding DNA: TGTGCCAGCAGCTTAGCTCTCTGGGACAGCTCTGGGGCCAACGTCCTGACTTTC. Translating it yields CASSLALWDSSGANVLTF. The full variable domain, with the rest looked up from reference TRBV7-8 and TRBJ2-6, is GAGVSQSPRYKVAKRGQDVALRCDPISGHVSLFWYQQALGQGPEFLTYFQNEAQLDKSGLPSDRFFAERPEGSVSTLKIQRTQQEDSAVYLCASSLALWDSSGANVLTFGAGSRLTVL.

V gene TRBV5-1 combines with J gene TRBJ2-7, with D maybe TRBD2 (5 bases). The CDR3 runs to 14 residues. The germline V gene encodes CDR1 SGHRS and CDR2 YFSETQ. V lost 5 bases and J lost 4, with 16 bases in between. In nucleotides, the CDR3 is TGCGCCAGCAGGCCAAGCGGACGACCTTACGAGCAGTACTTC. This encodes CASRPSGRPYEQYF. Full variable domain (outside the CDR3, taken from reference TRBV5-1 and TRBJ2-7): KAGVTQTPRYLIKTRGQQVTLSCSPISGHRSVSWYQQTPGQGLQFLFEYFSETQRNKGNFPGRFSGRQFSNSRSEMNVSTLELGDSALYLCASRPSGRPYEQYFGPGTRLTVT.

CDR3 sequence reads: CASRDRPSGANVLTF. In DNA, the CDR3 is TGTGCCAGCCGGGACAGACCCTCTGGGGCCAACGTCCTGACTTTC. This chain joins TRBV27 and TRBJ2-6; 7 bases match TRBD1. With 8 bases clipped from V and 0 bases from J, the junction kept 4 bases outside the gene matches. The CDR3 is 15 amino acids. The germline CDR1 and CDR2 sequences are MNHEY and SMNVEV (reference sequence). The entire variable domain, with the rest obtained from reference TRBV27 and TRBJ2-6, is as follows: EAQVTQNPRYLITVTGKKLTVTCSQNMNHEYMSWYRQDPGLGLRQIYYSMNVEVTDKGDVPEGYKVSRKEKRNFPLILESPSPNQTSLYFCASRDRPSGANVLTFGAGSRLTVL.

J is TRBJ2-7 and V is TRBV4-1; 8 bases fit TRBD2. The CDR3 has 15 residues. The germline CDR1 and CDR2 sequences are MGHRA and YSYEKL. Germline trimming cut 5 bases from V and 4 bases from J; bases unmatched to any gene: 10. In nucleotides, the CDR3 is TGCGCCAGCAGCGTCCAGGGTCCGGGAGGGTACGAGCAGTACTTC. Protein product: CASSVQGPGGYEQYF.